This TCR beta chain was recorded in a study of cytomegalovirus exposure and HLA in healthy donors. Study observations and caveats: An ancestry cluster, one associated with Asian ancestry, reportedly showed fewer N-insertions than the 666-donor mean in a later analysis. The study assumed roughly uniform donor sequencing depth for presence/absence analyses. In a later analysis, across HLA loci, associated TCR counts were highest for DRB1, lowest for HLA-C.

A remark on this clone: Its target is unknown. Mismatch with germline at one junction end may stem from a read error.

The donors, nominally healthy at sampling, likely had unrecorded immune exposures. The CDR3 extends over 16 amino acids. The germline CDR1 and CDR2 sequences are SEHNR and FQNEAQ (reference sequence). In the PCR, 60 Vbeta and 13 Jbeta primers were used. Measured with immunoSEQ multiplex PCR; TCRdb has only the in-frame clones, and not every one. Of 50,000 to 55,000 clones in the sample, around three fifths were seen once. The chain is built from TRBV7-9 and TRBJ2-1, with 9 positions matching TRBD2. This TCR derives from a human donor in good health. Sequences were obtained from PBMCs. This CDR3 reads CSSSSLGAGGNNEQFF. The CDR3 DNA reads TGTTCCAGCAGCTCCTTGGGTGCGGGGGGGAACAATGAGCAGTTCTTC.